This entry is about one T cell receptor beta chain. How the authors handled the data: By means of reference gene primer amplification, nucleated cell counts were estimated. This table comes from immunoSEQ multiplex PCR, and its TCRdb copy is limited to in-frame clones, with some not included. The D gene and trimming were derived from the DNA, and the V and J assignments and clone size from that table. The table lists more than 200,000 clones, 88% of them singletons. Germline V gene data show CDR1 as SNHLY and CDR2 as FYNNEI. V was pared by 3 bases and J by 7 bases, with 6 bases between. The CDR3 extends over 11 amino acids. This record comes from a study of blood T cell repertoires in COVID-19. Study-level information: Researchers got acute and convalescent COVID-19 samples from the United States, Italy and Spain. The cDNA or gDNA used as material had been derived from T cells, B-cell-depleted T cells, or PBMCs.

The gene calls are TRBV2 and TRBJ1-2, with D uncertain. The origin of this receptor is a man between 65 and 85 years old with acute or convalescent COVID-19. Sequencing input: peripheral blood. The CDR3 region is CASSEGSGYTF. The CDR3 DNA follows: TGTGCCAGCAGTGAGGGGAGTGGCTACACCTTC.